This TCR beta chain stems from a study of human T cells and chemical hapten exposure. In the study overall: Mainly, slight library volume differences in the pool made TCR yields vary.

Each CDR3 protein is one row after TCRdb ran MiXCR on the RACE reads. The sample yields about 40,000 distinct CDR3 sequences, approximately 3.4% seen once. Germline CDR1 and CDR2: GTSNPN and SVGIG (reference sequence). CDR3 size: 16 residues. J was trimmed by 4 bases and V by 3 bases; bases with no gene match: 10. Time point of the sample: patch test 2, 6 weeks after DPC sensitization. Treatment reported: therapeutic diphenylcyclopropenone sensitization with weekly scalp DPC. This clonotype was counted many times. The sequenced sample was whole blood, obtained in connection with sensitization to the hapten diphenylcyclopropenone (DPC). The V and J genes are TRBV30 and TRBJ2-3, with 10 bases that match TRBD1. The TCR was taken from a man aged 35 to 55 with alopecia areata. Some clones in this sample may be carry-over from other donors' samples. The CDR3 sequence: CAWSGGQGRRADTQYF. The CDR3 coding sequence is TGTGCCTGGAGCGGGGGACAGGGGAGGCGGGCAGATACGCAGTATTTT.